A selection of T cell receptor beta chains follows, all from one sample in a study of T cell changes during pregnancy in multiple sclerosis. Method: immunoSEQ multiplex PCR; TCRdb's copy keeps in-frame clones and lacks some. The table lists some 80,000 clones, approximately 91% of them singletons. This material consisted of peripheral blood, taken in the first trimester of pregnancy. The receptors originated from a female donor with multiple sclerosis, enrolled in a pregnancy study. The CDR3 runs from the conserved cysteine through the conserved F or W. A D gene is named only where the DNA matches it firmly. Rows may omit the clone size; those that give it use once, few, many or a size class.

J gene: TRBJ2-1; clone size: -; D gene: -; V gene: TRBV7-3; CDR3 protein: CASSSGISSYNEQFF; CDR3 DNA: TGTGCCAGCAGCTCGGGGATTAGCTCCTACAATGAGCAGTTCTTC
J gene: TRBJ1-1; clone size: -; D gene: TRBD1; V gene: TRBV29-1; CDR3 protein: CSVTTTGWAEAFF; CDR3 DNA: TGCAGCGTAACTACGACAGGGTGGGCTGAAGCTTTCTTT
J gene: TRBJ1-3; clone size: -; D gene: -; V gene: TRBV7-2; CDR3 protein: CASSLESSGNTIYF; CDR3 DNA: TGTGCCAGCAGCTTGGAGTCCTCTGGAAACACCATATATTTT
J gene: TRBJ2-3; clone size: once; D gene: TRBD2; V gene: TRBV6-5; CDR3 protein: CASRASGGKGDTQYF; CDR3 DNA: TGTGCCAGCAGGGCTAGCGGGGGGAAAGGGGATACGCAGTATTTT
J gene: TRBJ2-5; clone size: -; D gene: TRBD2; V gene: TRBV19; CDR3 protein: CASSRASGRETQYF; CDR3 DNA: TGTGCCAGTAGTAGGGCTAGCGGGAGGGAGACCCAGTACTTC
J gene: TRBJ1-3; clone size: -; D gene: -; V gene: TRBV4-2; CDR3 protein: CASSQDPRGSGNTIYF; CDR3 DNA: TGTGCCAGCAGCCAAGACCCCCGGGGCTCTGGAAACACCATATATTTT
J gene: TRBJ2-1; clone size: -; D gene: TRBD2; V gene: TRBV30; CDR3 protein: CAWKKGGAHGNEQFF; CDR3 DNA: TGTGCCTGGAAAAAGGGAGGGGCTCATGGCAATGAGCAGTTCTTC
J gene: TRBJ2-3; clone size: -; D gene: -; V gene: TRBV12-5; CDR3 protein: CASGLADTQYF; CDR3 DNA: TGTGCTAGTGGTTTGGCTGATACGCAGTATTTT
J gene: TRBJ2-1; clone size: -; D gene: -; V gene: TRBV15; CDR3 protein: CATNVGQSYNEQFF; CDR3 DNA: TGTGCCACCAACGTAGGACAGAGCTACAATGAGCAGTTCTTC
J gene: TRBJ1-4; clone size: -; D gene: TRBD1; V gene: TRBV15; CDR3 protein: CATSRERGQGPNEKLFF; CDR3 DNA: TGTGCCACCAGCAGAGAAAGGGGGCAGGGACCTAATGAAAAACTGTTTTTT
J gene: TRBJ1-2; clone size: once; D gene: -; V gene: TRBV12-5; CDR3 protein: CASGSPPQGLNYGYTF; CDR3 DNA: TGTGCTAGTGGTTCCCCTCCACAGGGATTAAACTATGGCTACACCTTC
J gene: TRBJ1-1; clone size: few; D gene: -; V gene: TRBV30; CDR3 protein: CAWSVGERNTEAFF; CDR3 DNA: TGTGCCTGGAGTGTCGGGGAGAGAAACACTGAAGCTTTCTTT
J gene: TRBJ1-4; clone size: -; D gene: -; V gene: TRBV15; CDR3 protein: CATSYERVANEKLFF; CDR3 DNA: TGTGCCACCAGCTATGAGAGGGTTGCTAATGAAAAACTGTTTTTT
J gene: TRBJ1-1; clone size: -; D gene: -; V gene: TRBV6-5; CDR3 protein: CASRRPTGGSTEAFF; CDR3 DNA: TGTGCCAGCAGAAGGCCCACCGGGGGTTCAACTGAAGCTTTCTTT
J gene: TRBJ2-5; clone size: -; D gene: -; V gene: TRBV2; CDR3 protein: CASSRTGGAEETQYF; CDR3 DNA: TGTGCCAGCAGTAGGACTGGGGGGGCTGAGGAGACCCAGTACTTC
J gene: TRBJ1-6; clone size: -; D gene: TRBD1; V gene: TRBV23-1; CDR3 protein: CASSFEPGQGGHSPLHF; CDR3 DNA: TGCGCCAGCAGTTTCGAGCCGGGACAGGGAGGTCATTCACCCCTCCACTTT
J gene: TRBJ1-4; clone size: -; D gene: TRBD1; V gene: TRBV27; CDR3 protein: CASSFRPQGAGGVNEKLFF; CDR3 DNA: TGTGCCAGCAGTTTCAGACCACAGGGGGCGGGGGGAGTGAATGAAAAACTGTTTTTT
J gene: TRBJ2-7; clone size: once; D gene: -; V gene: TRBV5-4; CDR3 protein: CASSHQGTYEQYF; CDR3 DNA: TGTGCCAGCAGCCACCAGGGGACCTACGAGCAGTACTTC
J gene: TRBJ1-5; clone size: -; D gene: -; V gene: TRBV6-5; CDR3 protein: CASSYTSDSNQPQHF; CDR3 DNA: TGTGCCAGCAGTTACACGAGTGATAGCAATCAGCCCCAGCATTTT
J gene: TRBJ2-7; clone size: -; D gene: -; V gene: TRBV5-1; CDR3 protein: CASSLIPDGEQYF; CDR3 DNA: TGCGCCAGCAGCTTGATTCCCGACGGGGAGCAGTACTTC
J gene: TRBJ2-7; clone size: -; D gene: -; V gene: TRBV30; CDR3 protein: CAWRPQYRDDYEQYF; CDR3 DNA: TGTGCCTGGAGGCCCCAGTACAGAGACGACTACGAGCAGTACTTC
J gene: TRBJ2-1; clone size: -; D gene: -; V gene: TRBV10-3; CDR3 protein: CAIRGDNFYNEQFF; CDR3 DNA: TGTGCCATCCGTGGCGATAATTTCTACAATGAGCAGTTCTTC
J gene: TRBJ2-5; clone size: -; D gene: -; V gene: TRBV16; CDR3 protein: CASSHLGESETQYF; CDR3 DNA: TGTGCCAGCAGCCATCTCGGGGAGTCGGAGACCCAGTACTTC
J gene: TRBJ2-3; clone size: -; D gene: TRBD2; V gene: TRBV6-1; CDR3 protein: CASTSSSGSTDTQYF; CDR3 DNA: TGTGCCAGCACTTCGTCTAGCGGAAGCACAGATACGCAGTATTTT
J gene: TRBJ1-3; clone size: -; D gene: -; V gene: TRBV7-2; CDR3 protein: CASSLGRGNSGNTIYF; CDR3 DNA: TGTGCCAGCAGCTTGGGCCGGGGGAACTCTGGAAACACCATATATTTT
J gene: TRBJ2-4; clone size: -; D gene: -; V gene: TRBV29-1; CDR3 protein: CSVEGRFKNIQYF; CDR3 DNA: TGCAGCGTTGAGGGCAGATTCAAAAACATTCAGTACTTC
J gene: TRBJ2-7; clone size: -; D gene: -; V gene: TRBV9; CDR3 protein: CASSVAVGAYEQYF; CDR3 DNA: TGTGCCAGCAGCGTAGCGGTGGGCGCCTACGAGCAGTACTTC
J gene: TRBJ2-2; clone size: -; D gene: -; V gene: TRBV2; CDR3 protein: CASEGTRGGELFF; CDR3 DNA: TGTGCCAGCGAGGGGACCAGGGGCGGGGAGCTGTTTTTT
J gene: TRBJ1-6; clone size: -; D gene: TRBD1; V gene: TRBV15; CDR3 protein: CATSRASGGDSPLHF; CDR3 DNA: TGTGCCACCAGCAGAGCCTCAGGGGGCGATTCACCCCTCCACTTT
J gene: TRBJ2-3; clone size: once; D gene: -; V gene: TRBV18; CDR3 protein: CASSQTLMLGADTQYF; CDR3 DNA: TGTGCCAGCTCTCAGACACTGATGCTGGGTGCAGATACGCAGTATTTT
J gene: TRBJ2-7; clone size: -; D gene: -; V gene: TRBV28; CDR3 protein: CASSLGQIPYEQYF; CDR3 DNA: TGTGCCAGCAGTCTCGGACAGATCCCCTACGAGCAGTACTTC
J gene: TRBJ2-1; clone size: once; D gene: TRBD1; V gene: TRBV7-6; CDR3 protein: CASSLRQGAYNEQFF; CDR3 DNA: TGTGCCAGCAGCTTACGACAGGGGGCGTATAATGAGCAGTTCTTC
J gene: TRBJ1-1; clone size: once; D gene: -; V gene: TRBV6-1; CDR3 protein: CASSEVLPDSGGTEAFF; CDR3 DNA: TGTGCCAGCAGTGAAGTCCTACCGGACAGCGGGGGTACTGAAGCTTTCTTT
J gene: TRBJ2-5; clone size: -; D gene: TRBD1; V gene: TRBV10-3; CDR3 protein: CAIRMTGGEETQYF; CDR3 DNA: TGTGCCATCAGAATGACAGGGGGAGAAGAGACCCAGTACTTC
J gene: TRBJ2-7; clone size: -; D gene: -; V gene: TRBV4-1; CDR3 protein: CASSQDERLVRPREQYF; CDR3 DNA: TGCGCCAGCAGCCAAGATGAGCGTCTAGTGAGGCCCCGCGAGCAGTACTTC
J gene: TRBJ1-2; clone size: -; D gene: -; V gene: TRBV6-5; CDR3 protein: CASSYSMGQDGYTF; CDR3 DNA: TGTGCCAGCAGTTACTCGATGGGGCAGGATGGCTACACCTTC
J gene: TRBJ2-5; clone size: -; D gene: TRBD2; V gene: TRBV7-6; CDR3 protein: CASSLTQRGGRETQYF; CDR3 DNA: TGTGCCAGCAGCTTAACACAGCGGGGGGGCCGAGAGACCCAGTACTTC
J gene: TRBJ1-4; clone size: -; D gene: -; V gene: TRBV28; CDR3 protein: CASHPGRLYEKLFF; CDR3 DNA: TGTGCCAGCCACCCCGGAAGACTATATGAAAAACTGTTTTTT